The T cell receptor (beta chain) under discussion was sequenced for a study of early T cells in non-severe SARS-CoV-2 infection. TCRdb independently ran MiXCR on the 5' RACE reads; one entry per CDR3 protein. The sample has tens of thousands of distinct CDR3 sequences, roughly 4.2% seen once; the top ten hold less than 4%. This CDR3 is 15 amino acids long. Trimming left V 6 bases short and J 2 bases short, with 17 bases between. Germline-derived CDR1 and CDR2 are SQVTM and ANQGSEA. This clonotype showed up many times. Material: whole blood. The chain combines TRBV29-1 with TRBJ2-1; a weak D match, TRBD2 (6 bases). The source is an adult who was a healthcare worker with PCR-confirmed SARS-CoV-2 infection or an uninfected control (not recorded which). CDR3 residues: CSVSPPGEPYNEQFF. DNA of the CDR3: TGCAGCGTATCCCCCCCGGGGGAGCCCTACAATGAGCAGTTCTTC.